This T cell receptor (beta chain) was found in a study of metastatic and nonmetastatic thyroid tumors (TCRdb year 2020). Concerning the study at large: Repertoires were compared across peripheral blood and tumor or nodule tissue samples from malignant and benign thyroid patients. Broader findings and caveats from the paper: TCR beta diversity was reported as significantly higher in malignant tumors than in benign nodules, in both blood and tumor samples.

Before undergoing thyroid surgery, none of the patients had been given any kind of treatment. Patient clinical samples collected from about 2011 to 2018 were retrospectively analysed using T-cell receptor beta sequencing. Based on the germline V gene (reference sequence), the CDR1 and CDR2 sequences are SEHNR and FQNEAQ. The CDR3 has 13 amino acids, counting the end cysteine and phenylalanine. Solely the CDR3 DNA is kept, with 39 bases framed from the first base. At the junction V is shortened by 7 bases and J by 6 bases; bases outside the gene matches: 5. Library method: PCR. Sequencer: Illumina HiSeq 4000. High-throughput sequencing was used to profile the CDR3 region of the TCR beta-chain in every patient. On the study's bioinformatics: The researchers built a classifier to tell apart papillary thyroid cancer patients with distant metastasis, based on CDR3 differences among clinicopathological groups. Repertoire diversity was assessed with the Shannon index, and tumor-blood repertoire similarity with the Morisita-Horn index. TCRdb's own reprocessing of the public reads used fastp at Q25 and MiXCR and kept productive beta chains. What appears here as the V and J calls and clone size reflects TCRdb's work, not the paper's. The sample table lists about 41,000 clones, 25% to 30% of them with a count of one. The top ten clonotypes cover over 8% of the sample.

At least ten counts were recorded for this clone. Its antigen is still unknown. Base qualities are not recorded, but no much larger clone differs from it by a single base. Sequences were obtained from blood. The sequence is built from TRBV7-9 and TRBJ1-4; 7 central nucleotides agree with TRBD1. The TCR was taken from a male donor with papillary thyroid cancer or a benign thyroid nodule (not recorded which). Some clones in this sample may be carry-over from other donors' samples. The CDR3 in this case is CASKDREDEKLFF. The DNA reads as follows: TGTGCCAGCAAAGACAGGGAAGATGAAAAACTGTTTTTT.